This passage covers 3 T cell receptor beta chains from one sample sequenced in a study of T cells in Graves' hyperthyroidism and ophthalmopathy. Amplification yielded TCR beta CDR3 regions, with RNA transcripts as the source. First-round RT-PCR with HTBI primers amplified the TCR CDR3 region. One entry per CDR3 protein results from TCRdb running MiXCR on the multiplex PCR reads. This sample carries 300,000 to 400,000 distinct CDR3 sequences, around 20% of them seen once, and the ten largest clones take around half. The sample was blood. The receptors originated from a woman in her forties or fifties with Graves' hyperthyroidism.

This clonotype has just a few counts. This clone may be a read error of a much larger clone one base away. The rearrangement uses TRBV18 and TRBJ2-3, with D perhaps TRBD1 or TRBD2 (6 bases each). The V and J ends lost 10 bases and 2 bases respectively, with 16 bases between them. CDR3 length: 14 amino acids. Germline CDR1 is KGHSH and CDR2 is LQKENI. CDR3 DNA: TGTGCCACCAACCGGGGGCAGGACACAGATACGCAGTATTTT. Protein product: CATNRGQDTDTQYF.

This clonotype was recorded at least ten times. Germline and junction disagree at one end, which may indicate a read error. This chain joins TRBV5-1 and TRBJ2-1, with no clear D. Germline V lookup: CDR1 SGHRS, CDR2 YFSETQ. CDR3 length equals 11 residues. Written as DNA, the CDR3 is TGTGCCAGCAGTCCCTCCAATGAGCAGTTCTTC. Translating gives CASSPSNEQFF.

This clonotype was detected ten times or more. The V gene is TRBV7-9, the J gene TRBJ2-3; D possibly corresponds to TRBD2 (7 bases). Germline assignment: CDR1 SEHNR and CDR2 FQNEAQ (reference sequence). Trimming pared 7 bases from V and 0 bases from J, leaving 17 bases between. This CDR3 is built from 16 residues. The CDR3 spells CASTRGGTTSTDTQYF. For the CDR3, the DNA is TGTGCCAGCACCCGAGGGGGGACTACAAGCACAGATACGCAGTATTTT.